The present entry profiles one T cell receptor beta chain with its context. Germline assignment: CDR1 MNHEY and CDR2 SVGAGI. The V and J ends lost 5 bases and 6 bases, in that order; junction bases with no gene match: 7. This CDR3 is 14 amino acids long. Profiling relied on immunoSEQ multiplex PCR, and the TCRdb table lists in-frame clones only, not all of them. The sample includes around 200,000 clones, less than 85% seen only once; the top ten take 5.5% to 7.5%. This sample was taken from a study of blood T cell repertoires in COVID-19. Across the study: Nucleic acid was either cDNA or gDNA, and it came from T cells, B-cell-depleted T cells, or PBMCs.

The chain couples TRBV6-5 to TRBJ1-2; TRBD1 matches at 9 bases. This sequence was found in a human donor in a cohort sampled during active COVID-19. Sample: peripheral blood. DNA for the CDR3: TGTGCCAGCAGTACGCCCGGGACAGGGAATGGCTACACCTTC. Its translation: CASSTPGTGNGYTF.